The source of this T cell receptor beta chain is a study of early T cells in non-severe SARS-CoV-2 infection. From the 5' RACE reads, TCRdb called clonotypes with MiXCR, one entry per CDR3 protein. The repertoire consists of around 53,000 distinct CDR3 sequences, with 8.5% to 10% occurring once and the leading ten covering 8% to 10%. There are many counts of this clonotype. The germline CDR1 and CDR2 sequences are SGHTS and YDEGEE. V gave up 0 bases and J gave up 4 bases, with 7 bases separating them. The CDR3 length is 13 residues. The sequence came from an adult who was a healthcare worker with PCR-confirmed SARS-CoV-2 infection or an uninfected control (not recorded which). Material: whole blood. The chain couples TRBV5-8 to TRBJ1-2; D ambiguous. The CDR3 DNA follows: TGTGCCAGCAGCTTGGACACAAGCTATGGCTACACCTTC. Encoded protein: CASSLDTSYGYTF.